A selection of T cell receptor beta chains follows, all from one sample in a study of OX40 agonist ivuxolimab in advanced cancers. Profiled with immunoSEQ multiplex PCR; TCRdb holds only in-frame clones, not every one. The table lists 80,000 to 100,000 clones, approximately 95% of them singletons, with 0.18% in the top ten. Sequences were derived from CD4+ or CD8+ T cells sorted from blood, sampled in a trial of the OX40 agonist ivuxolimab. The origin of the receptors is an adult with an advanced solid tumor such as melanoma, head and neck, liver or kidney cancer. Each CDR3 is given without its conserved first and last residue. A D gene is named only where the DNA matches it firmly.

J gene,V gene,D gene,CDR3 protein
TRBJ1-4,TRBV28,TRBD1,ASSPLRDRGPSTNEKLF
TRBJ1-2,TRBV2,TRBD1,ASSSDRDNYGYT
TRBJ2-2,TRBV19,NA,ASSPRGRATGELF
TRBJ2-7,TRBV18,TRBD2,ASSPAGEIHEQY
TRBJ1-1,TRBV7-2,NA,ASSRNHLGGMTEAF
TRBJ1-6,TRBV5-1,TRBD1,ASSFGTGSSPLH
TRBJ1-5,TRBV6-6,NA,ASSYGPGGQPQH
TRBJ2-1,TRBV27,TRBD2,ASSLGLAGGQGEQF
TRBJ1-2,TRBV18,TRBD1,ASSPQGAYGYT
TRBJ2-3,TRBV30,TRBD2,AWTGTTTDTQY
TRBJ2-2,TRBV7-3,TRBD2,ASSPRGGAGELF
TRBJ1-1,TRBV7-2,NA,ASSLEIWDTEAF
TRBJ2-5,TRBV5-4,NA,ASSSGPVGETQY
TRBJ1-4,TRBV27,TRBD1,ASSFDSTGVNWEKLF
TRBJ2-1,TRBV5-1,TRBD2,ASSDLAGGYNEQF
TRBJ2-1,TRBV28,TRBD2,ASSSTWTSGRVLLSYNEQF
TRBJ2-1,TRBV9,NA,ASSGRGYGVYNEQF
TRBJ1-2,TRBV20-1,NA,SASAGYGYT
TRBJ1-2,TRBV5-1,TRBD1,ASSLTGANYGYT
TRBJ1-2,TRBV9,TRBD1,ASSNLDRGGYT
TRBJ1-1,TRBV15,NA,ATSRTDGEAF
TRBJ1-2,TRBV28,NA,ASSLQLNYGYT
TRBJ2-2,TRBV13,NA,ASSPDRITGELF
TRBJ1-1,TRBV18,NA,ASSPEKNTEAF
TRBJ1-2,TRBV5-1,NA,ASSLGHRDPHYGYT
TRBJ2-2,TRBV27,TRBD2,ASTGLVAGGDGGELF
TRBJ2-7,TRBV4-3,NA,ASSQQYRGAYEQY
TRBJ1-6,TRBV6-4,NA,ASSEPVDSYNSPLH
TRBJ2-7,TRBV18,NA,ASSPDSLTYEQY
TRBJ2-2,TRBV4-2,NA,ASSQESGARPGELF
TRBJ1-1,TRBV6-6,NA,ASSYTEAF
TRBJ2-1,TRBV6-1,TRBD1,ASSAGQGYDEQF
TRBJ2-7,TRBV7-2,TRBD2,ASTTGAGTPNEQY
TRBJ2-7,TRBV7-2,TRBD1,ASSATGTLYEQY
TRBJ2-6,TRBV11-3,NA,ASEDRFSGANVLT
TRBJ1-1,TRBV28,NA,ASSYGRNTEAF
TRBJ1-2,TRBV7-2,NA,ASSNDRTQGYT
TRBJ2-3,TRBV6-6,TRBD2,ASSPPTSGAADTQY
TRBJ1-5,TRBV18,NA,ASSPQTRNNQPQH
TRBJ2-3,TRBV5-1,NA,ASSLDLEYTQY
TRBJ2-1,TRBV18,TRBD2,ASSVAGGEQF
TRBJ1-5,TRBV19,NA,ASSRAGAGNQPQH
TRBJ1-1,TRBV7-2,NA,ASSLGGPKAF
TRBJ1-5,TRBV7-2,NA,ASSLVQNSNQPQH